This T cell receptor beta chain was captured by sequencing in a study of shared clonotypes between healthy human individuals. Each subset's genomic DNA was split evenly across several immunoSEQ plates. Profiled with immunoSEQ multiplex PCR; TCRdb holds only in-frame clones, not every one. The repertoire holds roughly 1,000,000 clones, 70% to 80% seen once, with approximately 0.56% in the top ten. The CDR3 runs to 16 residues. V was trimmed by 4 bases and J by 5 bases, leaving 21 bases between them. CDR1 is SGHRS and CDR2 is YFSETQ in the germline V gene. The source is a man younger than 30 in good health. Some clones in this sample may be carry-over from other donors' samples. Sequenced material: memory CD4+ T cells from PBMCs. Documented subset: CD45RA-negative fraction. This chain joins TRBV5-1 and TRBJ1-1; maybe TRBD1 (6 bases). CDR3 coding DNA: TGCGCCAGCAGCCTAAACGGTCGGGGGCTAAATACTGAAGCTTTCTTT. It translates to CASSLNGRGLNTEAFF.